These 19 T cell receptor beta chains originate from one sample sequenced in a study of CD8 T cells in Susac syndrome. Random hexamers were used to reverse transcribe the RNA input (roughly 0.5 to 1 ug). MiXCR, run by TCRdb on the immunoSEQ multiplex PCR reads, gives a single entry per CDR3 protein. The sample yields under 200,000 distinct CDR3 sequences, more than 85% seen once. Source material: CD8+ T cells from PBMCs. These receptors originate from a human donor with Susac syndrome.

The chain carries TRBV7-8 and TRBJ1-2; tentative D call: TRBD1 (5 bases). The germline V gene encodes CDR1 SGHVS and CDR2 FQNEAQ. The CDR3 has 15 amino acids. Trimming shortened V by 4 bases and J by 7 bases, and 19 bases separated the two germline ends. CDR3 region: CASSYQGIGASGYTF. CDR3 coding DNA: TGTGCCAGCAGCTACCAGGGAATCGGGGCCTCTGGCTACACCTTC.

The CDR3 coding sequence is TGTGCCTGGAGTGTAGCTACGCAAGAGACCCAGTACTTC. Translation gives CAWSVATQETQYF. The gene calls are TRBV30 and TRBJ2-5; no clear D gene. The ends were cut back, 0 bases at V and 2 bases at J, with 7 bases in the middle. Germline CDR1 reads GTSNPN; CDR2 reads SVGIG (reference sequence). CDR3 length: 13 amino acids.

This chain uses TRBV5-1 with TRBJ2-1; D is undetermined. Germline CDR1 and CDR2: SGHRS and YFSETQ. The CDR3 loop spans 14 amino acids. Trimming stripped 2 bases from V and 6 bases from J, with 12 bases between. The DNA for the CDR3 is TGCGCCAGCAGCTTCGGGTCGGATTTCAATGAGCAGTTCTTC. This gives the protein CASSFGSDFNEQFF.

This chain links TRBV2 with TRBJ1-1; D is possibly TRBD1 (5 bases). Germline CDR1 and CDR2: SNHLY and FYNNEI. V was cut by 6 bases and J by 4 bases, with 12 bases left in between. The CDR3 has 13 amino acids. This CDR3 is CASRQSGTTEAFF. CDR3 DNA sequence: TGTGCCAGCAGGCAATCGGGGACCACTGAAGCTTTCTTT.

The chain carries TRBV27 and TRBJ1-2; the D gene is possibly TRBD1 (6 bases). Trimming cost V 3 bases and J 4 bases, with 15 bases left between them. The CDR3 has 15 amino acids. Germline-derived CDR1 and CDR2 are MNHEY and SMNVEV (reference sequence). Here the CDR3 reads CASSFGGASGYGYTF. For the CDR3, the DNA is TGTGCCAGCAGTTTCGGGGGGGCGTCGGGCTATGGCTACACCTTC.

V usage is TRBV27 and J usage is TRBJ2-5; D not resolved. The V end lost 7 bases, the J end lost 6 bases, and 9 bases lay between the germline ends. Germline loops: CDR1 MNHEY, CDR2 SMNVEV (reference sequence). CDR3 size: 11 residues. Here the CDR3 DNA reads TGTGCCAGCACCCTCGGAAAGACCCAGTACTTC. This gives the protein CASTLGKTQYF.

V and J are TRBV9 and TRBJ2-3; no clear D. V was cut by 0 bases and J by 6 bases, with 11 bases left in between. The germline V gene has CDR1 SGDLS and CDR2 YYNGEE. CDR3 length: 14 residues. The chain's CDR3 is CASSVAEQRDTQYF. CDR3 sequence (DNA): TGTGCCAGCAGCGTAGCAGAGCAACGGGATACGCAGTATTTT. The variable domain in full, with the rest retrieved from reference TRBV9 and TRBJ2-3, is DSGVTQTPKHLITATGQRVTLRCSPRSGDLSVYWYQQSLDQGLQFLIQYYNGEERAKGNILERFSAQQFPDLHSELNLSSLELGDSALYFCASSVAEQRDTQYFGPGTRLTVL.

This clonotype was counted only a few times. The chain is built from TRBV6-2 or TRBV6-3 and TRBJ2-7; 8 nucleotides agree with TRBD2. CDR3 length: 14 amino acids. Germline V CDR1 and CDR2: MNHEY, SVGEGT. V was clipped by 5 bases and J by 2 bases; unmatched bases: 5. The CDR3 nucleotides are TGTGCCAGCAGTCAAACTAGCGGCACCTACGAGCAGTACTTC. It encodes CASSQTSGTYEQYF.

This chain links TRBV30 with TRBJ1-6; D is uncertain. V lost 1 base to trimming and J lost 0 bases, with 10 bases between them. Germline-derived CDR1 and CDR2 are GTSNPN and SVGIG (reference sequence). The CDR3 spans 16 residues. Written as DNA, the CDR3 is TGTGCCTGGAGTGAGGACGCCTCCTCCTATAATTCACCCCTCCACTTT. Protein sequence: CAWSEDASSYNSPLHF.

J is TRBJ1-5 and V is TRBV30; the match to TRBD1 covers 7 bases. V lost 3 bases and J lost 3; bases outside the gene matches: 11. CDR1 is GTSNPN, CDR2 SVGIG, per germline (reference sequence). This CDR3 region has 16 residues. The CDR3 DNA reads TGTGCCTGGAGCGCTTGCCGGGACAGCCTCAATCAGCCCCAGCATTTT. Its translation: CAWSACRDSLNQPQHF.

This sequence joins TRBV27 and TRBJ2-5, with D possibly being TRBD2 (6 bases). This CDR3 contains 14 residues. Germline V gene data show CDR1 as MNHEY and CDR2 as SMNVEV (reference sequence). V was trimmed by 4 bases and J by 5 bases, leaving 14 bases between them. The CDR3 loop is CASSSGLPGETQYF. As DNA, the CDR3 is TGTGCCAGCAGTTCGGGACTCCCTGGGGAGACCCAGTACTTC.

Here the CDR3 reads CASSADRERITEAFF. Written as DNA, the CDR3 is TGTGCCAGCAGCGCGGACAGGGAAAGGATCACTGAAGCTTTCTTT. V and J are TRBV11-1 and TRBJ1-1; 8 bases agree with TRBD1. The CDR3 consists of 15 residues. V lost 5 bases and J lost 4; bases outside the gene matches: 9. CDR1 and CDR2 from the germline V gene are SGHAT and FQDESV (reference sequence).

The rearrangement uses TRBV4-1 and TRBJ2-5, with D unclear. The V gene lost 0 bases and the J gene lost 1 base, with 12 bases spanning the gap. Germline CDR1 reads MGHRA; CDR2 reads YSYEKL. The CDR3 covers 16 residues. The CDR3 nucleotides are TGCGCCAGCAGCCAAGACCTTTTCAGGCCCCAAGAGACCCAGTACTTC. Translating gives CASSQDLFRPQETQYF.

The chain couples TRBV19 to TRBJ2-7; the D gene is possibly TRBD1 (6 bases). The germline V gene encodes CDR1 LNHDA and CDR2 SQIVND (reference sequence). The CDR3 has 14 residues. The germline V and J ends were trimmed by 3 bases and 3 bases, with 12 bases remaining between them. The DNA of the CDR3 is TGTGCCAGTAGTATTTCGGGACAAAACTACGAGCAGTACTTC. As protein: CASSISGQNYEQYF.

V gene TRBV10-3 combines with J gene TRBJ2-2; 8 nucleotides align to TRBD1. CDR1 and CDR2 from the germline V gene are ENHRY and SYGVKD. CDR3 size: 15 residues. The junction had 3 bases not matched to a gene; V was cut back by 6 bases and J by 0 bases. The CDR3 DNA is TGTGCCATCAGGTGGGACAGGACGAACACCGGGGAGCTGTTTTTT. Residues: CAIRWDRTNTGELFF.

This clonotype has just one count. V and J are TRBV28 and TRBJ2-1; 10 nucleotides match TRBD2. Germline V CDR1 and CDR2: MDHEN, SYDVKM. Unmatched junction bases numbered 8, after V lost 5 bases and J lost 7 bases. There are 15 residues in the CDR3. CDR3 nucleotides: TGTGCCAGCAGTCCCGACCCGGGACTAGCGAATGAGCAGTTCTTC. Translation: CASSPDPGLANEQFF. Together with reference TRBV28 and TRBJ2-1, the CDR3 gives the full variable domain: DVKVTQSSRYLVKRTGEKVFLECVQDMDHENMFWYRQDPGLGLRLIYFSYDVKMKEKGDIPEGYSVSREKKERFSLILESASTNQTSMYLCASSPDPGLANEQFFGPGTRLTVL.

The rearrangement joins TRBV27 to TRBJ1-2, with 8 nucleotides matching TRBD1. CDR1 and CDR2 (germline): MNHEY, SMNVEV (reference sequence). The CDR3 has 14 residues. J gave up 4 bases and V 6 bases, and 7 bases lay outside the gene matches. The CDR3 loop reads CASSPGQVTYGYTF. DNA for the CDR3: TGTGCCAGCAGCCCGGGACAGGTGACCTATGGCTACACCTTC.

J is TRBJ2-1 and V is TRBV3-1, with 10 bases fitting TRBD2. The CDR3 length is 17 residues. Per germline, CDR1 LGHDT and CDR2 YNNKEL (reference sequence). V was pared by 4 bases and J by 4 bases, with 10 bases of the junction left unmatched. The CDR3 DNA sequence: TGTGCCAGCAGCCTCATTTTAGCGGGGGGTACGTACAATGAGCAGTTCTTC. Protein sequence: CASSLILAGGTYNEQFF.

The chain carries TRBV19 and TRBJ2-3; no definite D call. The CDR3 runs 14 residues. Germline V CDR1 and CDR2: LNHDA, SQIVND (reference sequence). V was trimmed by 4 bases and J by 1 base, leaving 9 bases between them. The CDR3 region is CASSTGVGTDTQYF. Here the CDR3 DNA reads TGTGCCAGTAGTACCGGAGTTGGCACAGATACGCAGTATTTT.